This TCR beta chain stems from a study of shared clonotypes between healthy human individuals. The germline CDR1 and CDR2 sequences are SGHNT and YENEEA. The CDR3 contains 18 residues. The V end was cut by 2 bases, the J end by 0 bases, with 17 bases between. Study-level points and caveats: Rarefaction exposed incomplete sorted-subset sequencing despite large depth.

Of note for this clone: Its specificity is unknown.

Profiled with immunoSEQ multiplex PCR; TCRdb holds only in-frame clones, not every one. The table has roughly 1.5 million clones, 98% seen once; the top ten hold less than 0.55%. The TCR originated in a man under 40 in good health. The rearrangement joins TRBV11-3 to TRBJ2-1; TRBD2 might be the D (5 bases). Sequenced: naive CD4+ T cells sorted from blood. This sample's subset: CD45RA+ positively selected. CDR3 loop: CASSLSPTSGSSYNEQFF. The CDR3, as DNA: TGTGCCAGCAGCTTATCCCCCACAAGCGGTAGCTCCTACAATGAGCAGTTCTTC.